The rows below give T cell receptor beta chains drawn from one sample of a study of type 1 and type 2 diabetes patients. TCRdb fed the multiplex PCR reads into MiXCR, producing one record per CDR3 protein. The sample carries fewer than 350,000 distinct CDR3 sequences, more than 45% recorded once. Sequencing used peripheral blood mononuclear cells (PBMCs). The source is a man aged 18 to 30 with type 2 diabetes. Both conserved end residues are part of each CDR3. A D gene is named only where the DNA matches it firmly. A row's size may be missing; if present it is once, few, many or a size class.

d_call j_call v_call clone_size cdr3_nt cdr3_aa
NA TRBJ2-7 TRBV30 NA TGTGCCTGGAGTGTCGAATGGGCTACATCCGGGACCGTAACCTACGAGCAGTACTTC CAWSVEWATSGTVTYEQYF
TRBD2 TRBJ2-3 TRBV4-3 NA TGCGCCAGCAGCCAAGATACTGGGACTAGCGGCACAGATACGCAGTATTTT CASSQDTGTSGTDTQYF
NA TRBJ2-7 TRBV27 few TGTGCCAGCAGTTCCCGGGACGCCACCTACGAGCAGTACTTC CASSSRDATYEQYF
NA TRBJ1-5 TRBV10-3 few TGTGCCATCAGCCAGGGGTGGGATCAGCCCCAGCATTTT CAISQGWDQPQHF
NA TRBJ1-1 TRBV19 NA TGTGCCAGTAGTATCAAAGTCCAGGGTCTAGGGACTGAAGCTTTCTTT CASSIKVQGLGTEAFF
TRBD1 TRBJ1-5 TRBV28 few TGTGCCAGTGGACAGGGTTTTGGCAATCAGCCCCAGCATTTT CASGQGFGNQPQHF
NA TRBJ2-7 TRBV27 few TGTGCCACCGCCCAGGGAGGAAGCGACGAGCAGTACTTC CATAQGGSDEQYF
TRBD1 TRBJ1-1 TRBV6-6 NA TGTGCCAGCAGCTGGGGGGGGACAGGGGCAGAAGCTTTCTTT CASSWGGTGAEAFF
TRBD1 TRBJ2-5 TRBV18 NA TGTGCCAGCAACAGGGGGCCTTCGGAGACCCAGTACTTC CASNRGPSETQYF
TRBD2 TRBJ2-7 TRBV7-9 few TGTGCCAGCAGCACCGGGACTAGGGGCGAGCAGTACTTC CASSTGTRGEQYF
TRBD2 TRBJ2-1 TRBV9 few TGTGCCAGCAGCGTAGGTGGAGGCGGGGGGATTTACAATGAGCAGTTCTTC CASSVGGGGGIYNEQFF
NA TRBJ2-7 TRBV6-5 NA TGTGCCAGCAGTGACCGGGACGGTTACGAGCAGTACTTC CASSDRDGYEQYF
TRBD1 TRBJ1-1 TRBV14 NA TGTGCCAGCAGTGAATTCCAGGGGGCGAACACTGAAGCTTTCTTT CASSEFQGANTEAFF
NA TRBJ1-5 TRBV19 NA TGTGCCAGTAGTATTTCAGGTCTAGGGAATCAGCCCCAGCATTTT CASSISGLGNQPQHF
NA TRBJ1-2 TRBV5-8 many TGTGCCAGCCGCCTTCGAACAGGGCTTGGCTACACCTTC CASRLRTGLGYTF
TRBD2 TRBJ2-2 TRBV19 once TGTGCCAGTAGTACGAGACCGGGACTAGCGGGAGGGCCGGGCACCGGGGAGCTGTTTTTT CASSTRPGLAGGPGTGELFF
NA TRBJ2-2 TRBV15 many TGTGCCACCAGGGACTTGGAGAAGTGGAACACCGGGGAGCTGTTTTTT CATRDLEKWNTGELFF
TRBD2 TRBJ2-5 TRBV2 NA TGTGCCAGCAGTGAAACTAGCGGGGTCTCGGGGACCCAGTACTTC CASSETSGVSGTQYF
TRBD2 TRBJ2-1 TRBV28 NA TGTGCCACCCAAACCCCGGGACTATTCTACAATGAGCAGTTCTTC CATQTPGLFYNEQFF
TRBD1 TRBJ2-5 TRBV15 few TGTGCCACCAGCAGGTGGACAGGGGAGGAGACCCAGTACTTC CATSRWTGEETQYF
NA TRBJ2-1 TRBV25-1 few TGTGCCAGCAGTGAATATAGGGGGGCATACGGTGAGCAGTTCTTC CASSEYRGAYGEQFF
NA TRBJ2-1 TRBV7-8 NA TGTGCCAGCAGCCGCGAGGGGGGGCCCTACGAGCAGTTCTTC CASSREGGPYEQFF
NA TRBJ2-7 TRBV7-9 NA TGTGCCAGCAGCTTAGCTGCAGTCGGGAGCTACGAGCAGTACTTC CASSLAAVGSYEQYF
TRBD2 TRBJ2-5 TRBV19 NA TGTGCCAGTAGTCGTTCTAGCGGCTGGGGGGAGACCCAGTACTTC CASSRSSGWGETQYF
NA TRBJ2-7 TRBV20-1 NA TGCAGTGCTAGGGGGCGTGCCGCCTACGAGCAGTACTTC CSARGRAAYEQYF
NA TRBJ2-1 TRBV4-1 NA TGCGCCAGCAGCCAAGTCTACAGGCGAGGCAATGAGCAGTTCTTC CASSQVYRRGNEQFF
NA TRBJ1-1 TRBV20-1 NA TGCAGTGCTGTGGGGATCTTGCCTAACCCCACTGAAGCTTTCTTT CSAVGILPNPTEAFF
TRBD1 TRBJ1-2 TRBV4-3 NA TGCGCCAGCAGCTCGAAGGACAGGGGACTCCACCACGGCTACACCTTC CASSSKDRGLHHGYTF
NA TRBJ1-4 TRBV12-3/TRBV12-4 few TGTGCCAGCAGCCAACAGGGTAGGGAAAAACTGTTTTTT CASSQQGREKLFF
NA TRBJ1-1 TRBV11-3 once TGTGCCAGCAGCTTAGGCCATGAGGGCGCTGAAGCTTTCTTT CASSLGHEGAEAFF
NA TRBJ2-1 TRBV6-2/TRBV6-3 NA TGTGCCAGCAGTTACACTAGCAGTTCCTACAATGAGCAGTTCTTC CASSYTSSSYNEQFF
NA TRBJ2-7 TRBV27 NA TGTGCCAGCAGTTTGCCCTCGGGAGAGCAGTACTTC CASSLPSGEQYF
TRBD1 TRBJ1-2 TRBV14 NA TGCGCCAGCAGGATCGACAGGGTGAATGGCTACACCTTC CASRIDRVNGYTF
TRBD2 TRBJ2-1 TRBV2 NA TGTGCCAGCAGCGCCACGACTAGCGGGCGAACCAATGAGCAGTTCTTC CASSATTSGRTNEQFF
NA TRBJ1-6 TRBV2 NA TGTGCCGGCAGTGAAGCGGCGGGGAGGGAATCACCCCTCCACTTT CAGSEAAGRESPLHF
NA TRBJ2-3 TRBV6-4 NA TGTGCCAGCAGTGACATGGGGGGAACAGATACGCAGTATTTT CASSDMGGTDTQYF
NA TRBJ1-2 TRBV2 many TGTGCCAGCATGCCGCAAATAAGTGGCTATGGCTACACCTTC CASMPQISGYGYTF
NA TRBJ2-5 TRBV28 NA TGTGCCAGCAGTTCCTCAGGGGCGATTAAGACCCAGTACTTC CASSSSGAIKTQYF
NA TRBJ1-2 TRBV7-3 NA TGTGCCAGCAGCTTAGAACAGCCTCGGGTATATGGCTACACCTTC CASSLEQPRVYGYTF
NA TRBJ2-7 TRBV7-7 NA TGTGCTAGCAGCCCCACGGGCGATGGGAACGAGCAGTACTTC CASSPTGDGNEQYF
NA TRBJ2-5 TRBV11-2 NA TGTGCCAGCAGCGTCCTAGCGAGGCAACAAGAGACCCAGTACTTC CASSVLARQQETQYF
TRBD1 TRBJ2-3 TRBV6-6 few TGTGCCAGCAGGGCCGCTCGACAGGGGGGATTTGATACGCAGTATTTT CASRAARQGGFDTQYF
TRBD1 TRBJ2-7 TRBV13 NA TGTGCCAGCAGCCACGGACAGGGGGTCCACGAGCAGTACTTC CASSHGQGVHEQYF
TRBD1 TRBJ2-1 TRBV2 few TGTGCCAGCTGCCCCCGGGGACAGGGGGATGAGCAGTTCTTC CASCPRGQGDEQFF
NA TRBJ1-1 TRBV19 many TGTGCCAGTAAGTTTGGGGCTGAAGCTTTCTTT CASKFGAEAFF
TRBD1 TRBJ1-5 TRBV20-1 few TGCAGTGCTAGAGTAGGAGAGGGGGCGGTCCAGCCCCAGCATTTT CSARVGEGAVQPQHF
NA TRBJ2-2 TRBV6-5 NA TGTGCCAGCAGTTACGACAGCACGAACACCGGGGAGCTGTTTTTT CASSYDSTNTGELFF
TRBD1 TRBJ1-1 TRBV2 NA TGTGCCAGCAGGATAACAGGGGGAAACACTGAAGCTTTCTTT CASRITGGNTEAFF
TRBD1 TRBJ1-1 TRBV5-1 NA TGCGCCAGCAGCGGGTATCTGGGACAGCCGAACACTGAAGCTTTCTTT CASSGYLGQPNTEAFF